Sequencing of this T cell receptor beta chain was carried out in a study of regulatory T cells in long-lasting Graves disease. Study-level points and caveats: Accuracy might have suffered from few samples. Among samples with persistent disease, TRBV28, TRBJ1-2 and TRBJ2-5 were favored.

This clonotype was observed many times. What it recognizes is unknown. Stated time point: newly diagnosed GD, antithyroid drugs for less than 3 months. The TCR library was prepared using RNA isolated from PBMCs. Germline V gives CDR1 MNHEY, CDR2 SVGEGT. V was trimmed by 8 bases and J by 0 bases, leaving 15 bases between them. The CDR3 has 15 amino acids. CDR3-region Arm-PCR and iRepertoire HTBI primers produced the TCR beta libraries. TCRdb fed the multiplex PCR reads into MiXCR, producing one record per CDR3 protein. The data hold some 500,000 distinct CDR3 sequences, with less than 15% observed a single time. These data also formed part of another study, on T cells in Graves' hyperthyroidism and ophthalmopathy. That paper states: Expanded thyroid clonotypes (above 0.001) were mostly also found in blood.

This specimen was peripheral blood mononuclear cells (PBMCs), taken at new diagnosis, from a patient treated with antithyroid drugs. The J gene is TRBJ2-3, the V gene TRBV6-2 or TRBV6-3; D is unresolved. The receptor comes from a man aged 30-40 years with Graves disease. The CDR3, as DNA: TGTGCCAGCCAAATCTCGATCGCTAGCACAGATACGCAGTATTTT. Protein: CASQISIASTDTQYF.